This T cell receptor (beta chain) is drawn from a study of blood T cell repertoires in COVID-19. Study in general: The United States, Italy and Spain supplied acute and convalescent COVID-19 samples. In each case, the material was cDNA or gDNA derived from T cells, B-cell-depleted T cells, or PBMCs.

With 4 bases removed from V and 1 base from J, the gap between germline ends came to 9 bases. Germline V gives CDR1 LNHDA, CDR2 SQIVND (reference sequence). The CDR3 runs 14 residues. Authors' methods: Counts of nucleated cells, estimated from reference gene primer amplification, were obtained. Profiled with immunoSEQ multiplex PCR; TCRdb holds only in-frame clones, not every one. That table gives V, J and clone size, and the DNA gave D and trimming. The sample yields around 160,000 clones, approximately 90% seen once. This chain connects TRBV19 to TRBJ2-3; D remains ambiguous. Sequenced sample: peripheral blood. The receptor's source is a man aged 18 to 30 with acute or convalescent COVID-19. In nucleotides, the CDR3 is TGTGCCAGTAGTACGTCCAGCGGCACAGATACGCAGTATTTT. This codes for CASSTSSGTDTQYF. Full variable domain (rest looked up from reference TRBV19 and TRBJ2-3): DGGITQSPKYLFRKEGQNVTLSCEQNLNHDAMYWYRQDPGQGLRLIYYSQIVNDFQKGDIAEGYSVSREKKESFPLTVTSAQKNPTAFYLCASSTSSGTDTQYFGPGTRLTVL.